Each of the 17 T cell receptor beta chains below was sequenced from the same sample in a study of OX40 agonist ivuxolimab in advanced cancers. TCRdb's copy holds only in-frame clones and misses some; the assay was immunoSEQ multiplex PCR. The sample includes tens of thousands of clones, around 85% seen only once; the top ten take 0.65% to 0.9%. The sample in question was CD4+ or CD8+ T cells sorted from blood, obtained in a trial of the OX40 agonist ivuxolimab. These receptors originate from an adult with an advanced solid tumor such as melanoma, head and neck, liver or kidney cancer.

The V gene is TRBV4-2, the J gene TRBJ1-4; the D gene is possibly TRBD1 (6 bases). Germline CDR1 reads LGHNA; CDR2 reads YNFKEQ. The ends were cut back, 1 base at V and 8 bases at J, with 11 bases in the middle. CDR3 size: 14 residues. CDR3 protein: CASSQGGRDEKLFF. The CDR3 DNA sequence: TGTGCCAGCAGCCAAGGGGGGCGCGACGAAAAACTGTTTTTT.

The J gene is TRBJ2-1, the V gene TRBV7-8, with a weak D call TRBD2 (5 bases). The germline V gene has CDR1 SGHVS and CDR2 FQNEAQ. Between the trimmed V and J ends, which lost 5 bases and 0 bases, there was a span of 14 bases. The length of the CDR3 is 16 residues. CDR3 loop: CASSPRTLSSYNEQFF. The CDR3 region has the DNA TGTGCCAGCAGCCCTCGGACTTTAAGCTCCTACAATGAGCAGTTCTTC. The full variable domain, rest sourced from reference TRBV7-8 and TRBJ2-1, is GAGVSQSPRYKVAKRGQDVALRCDPISGHVSLFWYQQALGQGPEFLTYFQNEAQLDKSGLPSDRFFAERPEGSVSTLKIQRTQQEDSAVYLCASSPRTLSSYNEQFFGPGTRLTVL.

The V and J genes are TRBV7-6 and TRBJ2-1; 16 nucleotides agree with TRBD2. In germline, CDR1 is SGHVS, CDR2 FNYEAQ. This CDR3 is 18 amino acids long. After removal of 4 bases from V and 10 bases from J, the junction contained 13 bases not matched to a gene. CDR3 in DNA: TGTGCCAGCAGCTCGGCCCCCGGGACTAGCGGGAGGGCAGGGGAGCAGTTCTTC. It specifies CASSSAPGTSGRAGEQFF.

This rearrangement joins TRBV7-2 to TRBJ2-7; 8 bases align to TRBD1. Per germline, CDR1 SGHTA and CDR2 FQGNSA. This CDR3 comprises 15 residues. The J segment lost 5 bases and the V segment lost 2 bases, leaving 8 bases of the junction unmatched. The DNA of the CDR3 is TGTGCCAGCAGCTTACAACAGGACAGGGCGAACGAGCAGTACTTC. Its protein product is CASSLQQDRANEQYF.

This chain links TRBV7-2 with TRBJ1-5; D is unclear. V was shortened by 5 bases and J by 2 bases, with 10 bases between the two germline ends. CDR3 length: 14 residues. The germline V gene has CDR1 SGHTA and CDR2 FQGNSA. CDR3 sequence reads: CASSPGKGNQPQHF. CDR3 DNA sequence: TGTGCCAGCAGCCCGGGCAAGGGCAATCAGCCCCAGCATTTT.

This clone was detected a few times. The V gene is TRBV10-3, the J gene TRBJ2-7, with D uncertain. The CDR3 contains 14 residues. Germline V gene sequence: CDR1 ENHRY, CDR2 SYGVKD. V gave up 6 bases and J gave up 2 bases, with 14 bases separating them. The CDR3 reads CAISTERIPYEQYF. The CDR3 DNA reads as TGTGCCATCAGCACCGAAAGAATACCCTACGAGCAGTACTTC.

This clone occurred a few times. The chain combines TRBV10-3 with TRBJ1-5, with no clear D. This CDR3 is 12 amino acids long. Germline-derived CDR1 and CDR2 are ENHRY and SYGVKD. V gave up 0 bases and J gave up 7 bases, with 4 bases separating them. In DNA form, the CDR3 reads TGTGCCATCAGTGAGTCGGGCCAGCCCCAGCATTTT. Protein product: CAISESGQPQHF.

The CDR3 loop reads CASRPLSRTGELFF. The CDR3 region has the DNA TGTGCCAGCAGGCCCCTATCTAGGACCGGGGAGCTGTTTTTT. The gene calls are TRBV2 and TRBJ2-2; D call uncertain. CDR3 size: 14 residues. CDR1 is SNHLY, CDR2 FYNNEI, per germline. V shed 6 bases and J shed 5 bases, with 13 bases lying between them.

This clone was counted only a few times. The V gene is TRBV5-1, the J gene TRBJ1-6, with TRBD1 identical over 10 bases. V lost 5 bases to trimming and J lost 9 bases; unmatched junction nucleotides: 11. The CDR3 has 16 amino acids. Germline V CDR1 and CDR2: SGHRS, YFSETQ. CDR3 in amino acids: CASRAETGGEGSPLHF. CDR3 sequence (DNA): TGCGCCAGCAGGGCGGAGACAGGGGGCGAAGGTTCACCCCTCCACTTT.

This chain joins TRBV4-1 and TRBJ2-7; 11 positions agree with TRBD2. This CDR3 is built from 17 residues. Looked up from germline, CDR1 is MGHRA and CDR2 is YSYEKL. V was pared by 0 bases and J by 4 bases, with 8 bases of the junction left unmatched. In DNA, the CDR3 is TGCGCCAGCAGCCAAGATCGACTAGCGGGGACCTTATACGAGCAGTACTTC. It codes for CASSQDRLAGTLYEQYF.

This clone has just a few counts. V usage is TRBV28 and J usage is TRBJ2-7, with D possibly matching TRBD1 (5 bases). The V end was cut by 6 bases, the J end by 5 bases, with 17 bases between. The V gene's germline CDR1 is MDHEN and CDR2 SYDVKM. The CDR3 is made up of 14 amino acids. CDR3 sequence: CASSAFQGSNEQYF. The DNA for the CDR3 is TGTGCCAGCAGCGCATTTCAGGGATCAAACGAGCAGTACTTC.

This chain joins TRBV6-5 and TRBJ2-5; 7 positions agree with TRBD2. From germline, CDR1 is MNHEY and CDR2 SVGAGI. V lost 10 bases and J lost 4; bases outside the gene matches: 15. The CDR3 covers 15 residues. As DNA, the CDR3 is TGTGCCACCGGGTGGCCAGGGACTATTTTAGAGACCCAGTACTTC. Translating gives CATGWPGTILETQYF.

The chain links TRBV5-1 to TRBJ1-1; D is unclear. The CDR3 sequence is 14 residues long. Trimming shortened V by 1 base and J by 1 base, and 8 bases separated the two germline ends. Germline V lookup: CDR1 SGHRS, CDR2 YFSETQ. CDR3 nucleotide sequence: TGCGCCAGCAGCTTGTTCTTAGAGAACACTGAAGCTTTCTTT. This encodes CASSLFLENTEAFF.

This rearrangement joins TRBV20-1 to TRBJ1-2; a weak D match, TRBD1 (6 bases). Per the germline V gene, CDR1 is DFQATT and CDR2 is SNEGSKA (reference sequence). The CDR3 consists of 11 residues. Trimming left V 6 bases short and J 7 bases short, with 12 bases between. CDR3 nucleotide sequence: TGCAGTGCCACGACAGGATCTGGCTACACCTTC. It translates to CSATTGSGYTF.

This sequence joins TRBV27 and TRBJ2-3, with D unresolved. The V end was cut by 6 bases, the J end by 4 bases, with 14 bases between. From germline, CDR1 is MNHEY and CDR2 SMNVEV (reference sequence). The CDR3 contains 14 residues. CDR3 bases: TGTGCCAGCAGCACTTCCTACAGAGCAGATACGCAGTATTTT. Protein sequence: CASSTSYRADTQYF.

This chain links TRBV19 with TRBJ2-1, with TRBD1 matching 7 bases. The V gene's germline CDR1 is LNHDA and CDR2 SQIVND (reference sequence). The CDR3 totals 15 residues. Trimming removed 7 bases from V and 1 base from J; junction bases left unmatched: 7. CDR3 coding DNA: TGTGCCAGTATGCCAGGGGGACAGTCCTACAATGAGCAGTTCTTC. As protein: CASMPGGQSYNEQFF.

This chain uses TRBV5-1 with TRBJ2-1; 16 bases are a match to TRBD2. V was pared by 6 bases and J by 7 bases, with 13 bases of the junction left unmatched. The germline V gene encodes CDR1 SGHRS and CDR2 YFSETQ. The CDR3 length is 18 residues. In nucleotides, the CDR3 is TGCGCCAGCAAATCCCCGGGACTAGCGGGAGGGCGACTAAATGAGCAGTTCTTC. As protein: CASKSPGLAGGRLNEQFF.